This T cell receptor (beta chain) was found in a study of T cell changes during pregnancy in multiple sclerosis. This clone has a single count. TCRdb's table, derived via immunoSEQ multiplex PCR, lists solely in-frame clones and lacks some. The sample contains tens of thousands of clones, approximately 90% of which appear only once. The ends lost 1 base at V and 4 bases at J; junction bases unmatched: 6. The CDR3 totals 15 residues. CDR1 and CDR2 from the germline V gene are MNHEY and SVGAGI. Sample: peripheral blood, taken in the third trimester of pregnancy. This sequence originates from a female donor with multiple sclerosis, enrolled in a pregnancy study. J is TRBJ2-7 and V is TRBV6-5; TRBD1 matches at 8 bases. CDR3 residues: CASSYWSGGRYEQYF. The CDR3 region has the DNA TGTGCCAGCAGTTACTGGTCAGGGGGCAGGTACGAGCAGTACTTC.